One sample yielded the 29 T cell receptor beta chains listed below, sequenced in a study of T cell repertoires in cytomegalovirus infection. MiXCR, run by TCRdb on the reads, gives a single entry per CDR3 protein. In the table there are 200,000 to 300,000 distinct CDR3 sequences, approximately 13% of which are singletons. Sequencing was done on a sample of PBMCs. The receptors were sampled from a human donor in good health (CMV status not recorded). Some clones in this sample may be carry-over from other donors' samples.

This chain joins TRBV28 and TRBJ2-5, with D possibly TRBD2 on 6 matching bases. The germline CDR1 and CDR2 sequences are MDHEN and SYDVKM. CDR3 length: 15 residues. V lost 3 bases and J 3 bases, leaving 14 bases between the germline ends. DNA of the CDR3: TGTGCCAGCAGTTTCCGGGAGACTGAGAAAGAGACCCAGTACTTC. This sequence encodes CASSFRETEKETQYF.

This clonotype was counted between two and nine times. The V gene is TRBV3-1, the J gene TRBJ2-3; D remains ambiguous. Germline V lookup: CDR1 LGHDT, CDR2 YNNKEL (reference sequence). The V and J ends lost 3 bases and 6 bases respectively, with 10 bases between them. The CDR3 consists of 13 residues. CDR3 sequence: CASSQSLGDTQYF. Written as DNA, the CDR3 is TGTGCCAGCAGCCAGTCCTTGGGGGATACGCAGTATTTT.

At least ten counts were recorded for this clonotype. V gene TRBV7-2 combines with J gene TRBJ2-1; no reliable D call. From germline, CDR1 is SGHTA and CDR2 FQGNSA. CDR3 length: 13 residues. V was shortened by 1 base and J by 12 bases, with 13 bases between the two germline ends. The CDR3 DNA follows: TGTGCCAGCAGCTTAGAACTTCGATCGGGGCAGTTCTTC. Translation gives CASSLELRSGQFF.

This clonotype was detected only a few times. The CDR3 sequence is CASSYRAGARDEQFF. The CDR3 DNA is TGTGCCAGCAGTTACAGGGCAGGGGCTAGAGATGAGCAGTTCTTC. The chain combines TRBV6-6 with TRBJ2-1, with D perhaps matching TRBD1 (6 bases). The CDR3 is 15 amino acids. In germline, CDR1 is MNHNY, CDR2 SVGAGI (reference sequence). V lost 2 bases and J lost 8, with 16 bases in between.

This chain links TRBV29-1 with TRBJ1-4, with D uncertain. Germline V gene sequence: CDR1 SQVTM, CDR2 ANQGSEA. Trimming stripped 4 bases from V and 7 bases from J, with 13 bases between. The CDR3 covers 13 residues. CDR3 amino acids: CSVGGWGSEKLFF. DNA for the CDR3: TGCAGCGTTGGAGGGTGGGGAAGTGAAAAACTGTTTTTT.

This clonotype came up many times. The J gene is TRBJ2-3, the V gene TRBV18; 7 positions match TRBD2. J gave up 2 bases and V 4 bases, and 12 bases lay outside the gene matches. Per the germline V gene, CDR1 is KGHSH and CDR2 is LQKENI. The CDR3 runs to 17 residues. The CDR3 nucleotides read TGTGCCAGCTCACGTGATTACGGGGGGACCCTCACAGATACGCAGTATTTT. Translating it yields CASSRDYGGTLTDTQYF.

CDR3 coding DNA: TGTGCCAGCGCACTAAGACGGACAGGGGGGAACACTGAAGCTTTCTTT. This sequence encodes CASALRRTGGNTEAFF. This chain connects TRBV6-5 to TRBJ1-1; 10 bases are shared with TRBD1. The CDR3 spans 16 residues. The germline V gene encodes CDR1 MNHEY and CDR2 SVGAGI. V was pared by 8 bases and J by 1 base, with 10 bases of the junction left unmatched.

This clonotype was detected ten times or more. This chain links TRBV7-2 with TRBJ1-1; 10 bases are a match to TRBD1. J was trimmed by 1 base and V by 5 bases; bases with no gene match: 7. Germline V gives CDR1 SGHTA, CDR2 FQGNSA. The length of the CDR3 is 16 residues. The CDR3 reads CASSVDRGRANTEAFF. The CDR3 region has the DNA TGTGCCAGCAGCGTCGACAGGGGGCGGGCGAACACTGAAGCTTTCTTT.

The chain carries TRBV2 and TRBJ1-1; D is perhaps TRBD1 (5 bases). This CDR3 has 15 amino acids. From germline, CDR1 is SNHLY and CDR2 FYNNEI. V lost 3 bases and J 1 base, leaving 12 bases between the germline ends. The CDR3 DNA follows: TGTGCCAGCAGTGAGGTCGCCGGACAGAACACTGAAGCTTTCTTT. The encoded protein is CASSEVAGQNTEAFF. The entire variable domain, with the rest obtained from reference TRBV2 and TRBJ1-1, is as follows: EPEVTQTPSHQVTQMGQEVILRCVPISNHLYFYWYRQILGQKVEFLVSFYNNEISEKSEIFDDQFSVERPDGSNFTLKIRSTKLEDSAMYFCASSEVAGQNTEAFFGQGTRLTVV.

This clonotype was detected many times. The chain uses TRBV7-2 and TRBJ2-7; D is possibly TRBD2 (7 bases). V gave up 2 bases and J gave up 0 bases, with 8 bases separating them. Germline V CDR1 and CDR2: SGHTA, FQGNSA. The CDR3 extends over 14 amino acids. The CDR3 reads CASSLRGGSYEQYF. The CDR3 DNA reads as TGTGCCAGCAGCTTAAGGGGGGGCTCCTACGAGCAGTACTTC.

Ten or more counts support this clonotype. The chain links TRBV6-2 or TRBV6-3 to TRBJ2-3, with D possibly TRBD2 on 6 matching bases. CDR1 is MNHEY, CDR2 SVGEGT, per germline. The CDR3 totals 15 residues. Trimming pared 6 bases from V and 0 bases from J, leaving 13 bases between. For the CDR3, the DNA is TGTGCCAGCAGACCTACCGGGACTAGCACAGATACGCAGTATTTT. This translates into CASRPTGTSTDTQYF.

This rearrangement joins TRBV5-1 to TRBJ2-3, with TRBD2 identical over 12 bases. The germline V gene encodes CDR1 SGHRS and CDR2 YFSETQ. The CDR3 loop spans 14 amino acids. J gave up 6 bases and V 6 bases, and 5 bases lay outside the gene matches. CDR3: CASTMTSGSDTQYF. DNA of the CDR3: TGCGCCAGCACCATGACTAGCGGGAGTGATACGCAGTATTTT.

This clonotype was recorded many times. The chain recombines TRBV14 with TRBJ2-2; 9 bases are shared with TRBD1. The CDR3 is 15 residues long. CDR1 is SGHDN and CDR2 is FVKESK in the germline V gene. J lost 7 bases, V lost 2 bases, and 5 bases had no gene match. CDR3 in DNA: TGTGCCAGCAGCCAAAGGGACAGGGCGGTCGGGGAGCTGTTTTTT. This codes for CASSQRDRAVGELFF.

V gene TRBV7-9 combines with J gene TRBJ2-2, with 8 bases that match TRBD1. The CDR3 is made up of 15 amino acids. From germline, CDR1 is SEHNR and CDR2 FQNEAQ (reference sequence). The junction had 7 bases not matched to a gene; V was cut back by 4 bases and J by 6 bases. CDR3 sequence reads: CASSSTGTGSGELFF. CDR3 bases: TGTGCCAGCAGCTCCACCGGGACAGGATCCGGGGAGCTGTTTTTT.

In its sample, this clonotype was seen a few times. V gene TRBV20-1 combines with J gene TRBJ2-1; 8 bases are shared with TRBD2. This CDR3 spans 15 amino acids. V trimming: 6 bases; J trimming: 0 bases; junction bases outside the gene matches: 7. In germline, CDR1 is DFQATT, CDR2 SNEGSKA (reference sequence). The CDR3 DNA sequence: TGCAGTGCCGCTATAGCGGGGAGCTCCTACAATGAGCAGTTCTTC. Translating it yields CSAAIAGSSYNEQFF.

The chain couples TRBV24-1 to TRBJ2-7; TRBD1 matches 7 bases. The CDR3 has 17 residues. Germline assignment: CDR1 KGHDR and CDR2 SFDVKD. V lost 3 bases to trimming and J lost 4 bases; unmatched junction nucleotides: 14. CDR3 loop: CATSDVNTGTEQYEQYF. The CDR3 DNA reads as TGTGCCACCAGTGATGTAAATACCGGGACAGAACAATACGAGCAGTACTTC.

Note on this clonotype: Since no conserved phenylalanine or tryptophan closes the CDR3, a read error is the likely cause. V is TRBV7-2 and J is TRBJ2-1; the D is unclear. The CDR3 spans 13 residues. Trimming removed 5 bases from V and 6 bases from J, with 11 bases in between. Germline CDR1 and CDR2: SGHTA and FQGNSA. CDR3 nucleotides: TGTGCCAGCAGCCTGCCCCATAGCAATGAGCAGTTCGTC. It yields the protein CASSLPHSNEQFV.

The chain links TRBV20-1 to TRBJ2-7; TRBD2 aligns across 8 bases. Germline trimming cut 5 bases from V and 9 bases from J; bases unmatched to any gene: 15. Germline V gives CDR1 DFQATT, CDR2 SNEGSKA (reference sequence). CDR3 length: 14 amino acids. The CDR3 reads CSAEAPGGSAGQYF. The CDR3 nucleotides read TGCAGTGCTGAAGCACCGGGGGGGAGCGCGGGGCAGTACTTC.

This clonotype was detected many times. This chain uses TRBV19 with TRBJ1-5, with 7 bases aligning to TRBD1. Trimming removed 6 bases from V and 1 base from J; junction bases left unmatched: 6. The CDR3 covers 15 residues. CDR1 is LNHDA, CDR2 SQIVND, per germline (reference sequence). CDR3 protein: CASSKPGQSNQPQHF. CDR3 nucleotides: TGTGCCAGTAGCAAGCCGGGACAGAGCAATCAGCCCCAGCATTTT.

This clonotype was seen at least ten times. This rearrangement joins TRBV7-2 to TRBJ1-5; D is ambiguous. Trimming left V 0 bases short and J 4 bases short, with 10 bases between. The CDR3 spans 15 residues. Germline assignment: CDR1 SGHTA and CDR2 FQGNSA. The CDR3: CASSLAASENQPQHF. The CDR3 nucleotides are TGTGCCAGCAGCTTAGCGGCGTCAGAAAATCAGCCCCAGCATTTT.

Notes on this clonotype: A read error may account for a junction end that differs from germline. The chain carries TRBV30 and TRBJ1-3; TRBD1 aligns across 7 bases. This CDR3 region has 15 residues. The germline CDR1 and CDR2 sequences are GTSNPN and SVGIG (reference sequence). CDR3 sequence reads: CAWSVIQGTGNAIYF. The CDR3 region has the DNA TGTGCCTGGAGTGTGATACAGGGGACGGGAAACGCCATATATTTT.

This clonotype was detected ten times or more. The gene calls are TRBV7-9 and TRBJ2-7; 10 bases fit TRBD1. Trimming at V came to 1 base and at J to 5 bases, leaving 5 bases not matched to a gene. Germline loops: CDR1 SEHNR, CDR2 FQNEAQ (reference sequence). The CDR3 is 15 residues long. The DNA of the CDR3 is TGTGCCAGCAGCTTAGTTGGGACAGGGGCAAACGAGCAGTACTTC. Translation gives CASSLVGTGANEQYF.

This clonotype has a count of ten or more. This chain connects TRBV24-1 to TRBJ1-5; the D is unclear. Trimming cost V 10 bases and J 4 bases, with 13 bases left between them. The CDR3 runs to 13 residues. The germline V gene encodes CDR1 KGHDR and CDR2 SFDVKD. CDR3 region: CATRPSTNQPQHF. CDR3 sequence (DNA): TGTGCCACGCGCCCCAGTACAAATCAGCCCCAGCATTTT.

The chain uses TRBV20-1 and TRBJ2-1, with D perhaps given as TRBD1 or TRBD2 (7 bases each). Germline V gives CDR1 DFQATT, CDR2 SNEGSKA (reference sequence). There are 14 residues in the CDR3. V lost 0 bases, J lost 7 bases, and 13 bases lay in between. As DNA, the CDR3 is TGCAGTGCTAGAGATCTCAGGGGGGGTAATGAGCAGTTCTTC. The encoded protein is CSARDLRGGNEQFF.

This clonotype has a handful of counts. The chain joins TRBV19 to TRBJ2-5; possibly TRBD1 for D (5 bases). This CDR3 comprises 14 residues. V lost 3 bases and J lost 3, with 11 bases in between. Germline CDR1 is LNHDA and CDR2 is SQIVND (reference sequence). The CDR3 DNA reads TGTGCCAGTAGTATTGGGGCCGGAGAAGAGACCCAGTACTTC. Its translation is CASSIGAGEETQYF.

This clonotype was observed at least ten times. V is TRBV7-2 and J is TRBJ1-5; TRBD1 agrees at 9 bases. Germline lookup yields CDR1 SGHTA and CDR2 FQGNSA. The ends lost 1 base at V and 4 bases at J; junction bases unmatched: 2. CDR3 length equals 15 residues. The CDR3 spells CASSLGTGENQPQHF. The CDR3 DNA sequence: TGTGCCAGCAGCTTAGGGACAGGGGAGAATCAGCCCCAGCATTTT.

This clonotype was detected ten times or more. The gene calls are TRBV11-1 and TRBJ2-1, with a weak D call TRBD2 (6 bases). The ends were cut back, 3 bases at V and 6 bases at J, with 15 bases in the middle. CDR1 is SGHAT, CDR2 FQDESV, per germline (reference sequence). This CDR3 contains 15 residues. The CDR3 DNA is TGTGCCAGCAGCTTTGGGCTTACCGGGGGCAATGAGCAGTTCTTC. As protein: CASSFGLTGGNEQFF.

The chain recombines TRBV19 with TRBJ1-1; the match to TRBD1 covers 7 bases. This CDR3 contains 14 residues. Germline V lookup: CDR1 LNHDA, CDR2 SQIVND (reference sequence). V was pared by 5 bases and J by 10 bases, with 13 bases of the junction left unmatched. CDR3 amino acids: CASSESDRARGAFF. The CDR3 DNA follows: TGTGCCAGTAGTGAATCTGACAGGGCCAGGGGAGCTTTCTTT.

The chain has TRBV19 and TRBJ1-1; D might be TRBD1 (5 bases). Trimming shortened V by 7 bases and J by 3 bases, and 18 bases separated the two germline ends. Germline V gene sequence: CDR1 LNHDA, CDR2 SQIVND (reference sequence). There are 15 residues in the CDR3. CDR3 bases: TGTGCCAGTAACTCCGAGGGGTTCGGGTACACTGAAGCTTTCTTT. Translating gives CASNSEGFGYTEAFF.